By share, the clone carrying this T cell receptor beta chain counts as medium-sized. Antigen unknown. As it was prepared, the TCRbeta library received unique molecular identifiers. TCRdb re-derived calls from the PCR reads in MiXCR, one entry per CDR3 protein. The sample includes under 7,000 distinct CDR3 sequences, roughly 15% seen only once; the top ten take over 5%. The sample belongs to a study of T-cell reconstitution after alpha-beta-depleted transplantation in children. Overall study results and limits: At the one-year point after transplant, T-cell counts and TCRbeta diversity were found to come mostly from T cells that had been newly produced. Two months or so post-transplant, alpha-beta T cells reportedly derived from several hundred expanded graft clones.

The receptor's source is a boy aged 5-17 years with acute lymphoblastic leukemia, due to receive a stem cell transplant. Sequencing was performed on PBMCs, taken before TCRalphabeta/CD19-depleted stem cell transplant.

CDR3 nucleotide sequence: TGTGCCAGCATCCCTACTGAGAACACTGAAGCTTTCTTT. This encodes CASIPTENTEAFF. The rearrangement joins TRBV7-9 to TRBJ1-1; D not certain. Trimming took 7 bases from V and 1 from J, leaving 10 bases between them. CDR1 is SEHNR and CDR2 is FQNEAQ in the germline V gene (reference sequence). The CDR3 is 13 amino acids.